This passage covers 30 T cell receptor beta chains from one sample sequenced in a study of CD8+ T cells in alopecia areata (dated by TCRdb to the late 2010s). What the time point label conveys for this sample: around 28 days on oral tofacitinib. The treatment or condition label corresponds to: oral pan-JAK inhibitor, 5-10 mg twice daily. Library creation used the immunoSEQ multiplex PCR assay. To provide template for TCR sequencing, every sample had RNA extracted and reverse transcribed into cDNA. TCRdb provides this immuneACCESS table in a form limited to in-frame rearrangements. Some clones are lacking; in checked studies, under half of them reflect an unresolved V gene, and why the rest are absent is not known. This sample holds about 120,000 clones; approximately 60% were observed only once. Around 5.7% of the sample lies in the top ten. The sample in question was CD4+ T cells sorted from blood, obtained at week 4, from a patient treated with tofacitinib. These TCRs come from a human donor with alopecia areata.

This clone is a singleton in its sample. The gene calls are TRBV18 and TRBJ2-7, with TRBD1 matching 7 bases. The CDR3 is 14 residues long. Trimming cost V 3 bases and J 5 bases; bases outside gene matches: 7. Germline V lookup: CDR1 KGHSH, CDR2 LQKENI. CDR3 in amino acids: CASSPLEGANEQYF. DNA for the CDR3: TGTGCCAGCTCACCGCTCGAGGGGGCGAACGAGCAGTACTTC.

This chain connects TRBV25-1 to TRBJ1-2, with D tentatively TRBD1 (6 bases). CDR1 and CDR2 from the germline V gene are MGHDK and SYGVNS. V shed 4 bases and J shed 4 bases, with 10 bases lying between them. CDR3 length equals 13 residues. This CDR3 reads CASSGGLVYGYTF. In nucleotides, the CDR3 is TGTGCCAGCAGTGGGGGGCTTGTCTATGGCTACACCTTC.

This clone has ten or more counts. This chain joins TRBV19 and TRBJ2-7; no definite D call. The CDR3 is 15 amino acids. The V end was cut by 3 bases, the J end by 2 bases, with 14 bases between. The germline CDR1 and CDR2 sequences are LNHDA and SQIVND (reference sequence). CDR3 residues: CASSMGQENAYEQYF. In nucleotides, the CDR3 is TGTGCCAGTAGTATGGGCCAGGAAAACGCCTACGAGCAGTACTTC.

This rearrangement joins TRBV7-9 to TRBJ1-1; 7 positions agree with TRBD1. Germline V CDR1 and CDR2: SEHNR, FQNEAQ (reference sequence). Unmatched junction bases numbered 6, after V lost 5 bases and J lost 9 bases. This CDR3 contains 12 residues. The CDR3 sequence is CASSNYRGKAFF. Written as DNA, the CDR3 is TGTGCCAGCAGCAATTACAGGGGAAAAGCTTTCTTT.

This sequence joins TRBV7-2 and TRBJ1-2, with TRBD1 as a possible D gene (5 bases). The CDR3 has 13 residues. V lost 5 bases and J 8 bases, leaving 15 bases between the germline ends. CDR1 and CDR2 (germline): SGHTA, FQGNSA. In DNA, the CDR3 is TGTGCCAGCAGCGGGTCAGGGCGGAGCGGCTACACCTTC. This sequence encodes CASSGSGRSGYTF.

This clone was detected only a few times. The germline gene is not matched at one end of the junction; a read error may be the cause. The chain is built from TRBV9 and TRBJ2-7; TRBD2 matches at 13 bases. CDR3 length: 17 residues. Germline-derived CDR1 and CDR2 are SGDLS and YYNGEE. This CDR3 reads CAEIITSGRAKSSEQYF. The CDR3 region has the DNA TGTGCCGAGATTATTACTAGCGGGAGGGCCAAGTCCTCCGAGCAGTACTTC.

The rearrangement links TRBV25-1 to TRBJ2-2; 8 nucleotides align to TRBD1. The germline CDR1 and CDR2 sequences are MGHDK and SYGVNS. The CDR3 extends over 16 amino acids. The V and J ends lost 3 bases and 3 bases, in that order; junction bases with no gene match: 6. The CDR3 region has the DNA TGTGCCAGCAGTGATTGGACAGGGACGGACACCGGGGAGCTGTTTTTT. Its translation: CASSDWTGTDTGELFF.

The chain has TRBV6-4 and TRBJ2-2; D is undetermined. Germline CDR1 reads MRHNA; CDR2 reads SNTAGT. This CDR3 is 13 amino acids long. V was clipped by 2 bases and J by 6 bases, with 7 bases between them. CDR3 residues: CASSDGIPGELFF. For the CDR3, the DNA is TGTGCCAGCAGTGACGGGATTCCCGGGGAGCTGTTTTTT.

The chain is built from TRBV25-1 and TRBJ2-7, with a weak D call TRBD2 (5 bases). The CDR3 loop spans 14 amino acids. V lost 1 base and J 3 bases, leaving 10 bases between the germline ends. CDR1 MGHDK and CDR2 SYGVNS come from the germline V gene. The DNA for the CDR3 is TGTGCCAGCAGTGAATGGGGAGAGGGCTACGAGCAGTACTTC. It yields the protein CASSEWGEGYEQYF.

The chain uses TRBV30 and TRBJ1-1; D call uncertain. Germline CDR1 GTSNPN, CDR2 SVGIG (reference sequence). Trimming pared 2 bases from V and 1 base from J, leaving 8 bases between. The CDR3 runs 13 residues. CDR3 DNA: TGTGCCTGGAGTCCGGACTGGAACACTGAAGCTTTCTTT. Protein: CAWSPDWNTEAFF.

This rearrangement joins TRBV18 to TRBJ1-6; D is unclear. The CDR3 length is 13 residues. The germline gives CDR1 KGHSH, CDR2 LQKENI. V was shortened by 3 bases and J by 8 bases, with 8 bases between the two germline ends. CDR3 sequence: CASSPPDDSPLHF. DNA of the CDR3: TGTGCCAGCTCACCCCCGGACGATTCACCCCTCCACTTT. The whole variable domain, filled in from reference TRBV18 and TRBJ1-6, reads NAGVMQNPRHLVRRRGQEARLRCSPMKGHSHVYWYRQLPEEGLKFMVYLQKENIIDESGMPKERFSAEFPKEGPSILRIQQVVRGDSAAYFCASSPPDDSPLHFGNGTRLTVT.

Details on this clone: The junction and the germline gene differ at one end; a read error may be behind it. The rearrangement links TRBV2 to TRBJ1-5, with 7 nucleotides matching TRBD1. The CDR3 consists of 13 residues. CDR1 is SNHLY, CDR2 FYNNEI, per germline. The CDR3 spells CASTRDSKQPQHF. CDR3 bases: TGTGCCAGCACCAGGGACAGCAAGCAGCCCCAGCATTTT. The entire variable domain, with the rest obtained from reference TRBV2 and TRBJ1-5, is as follows: EPEVTQTPSHQVTQMGQEVILRCVPISNHLYFYWYRQILGQKVEFLVSFYNNEISEKSEIFDDQFSVERPDGSNFTLKIRSTKLEDSAMYFCASTRDSKQPQHFGDGTRLSIL.

This clone was observed a single time. The chain links TRBV7-9 to TRBJ1-5, with D hard to call. This CDR3 region has 16 residues. V dropped 1 base and J dropped 3 bases, with 13 bases sitting between them. Germline lookup yields CDR1 SEHNR and CDR2 FQNEAQ (reference sequence). CDR3 region: CASSLDGSKFNQPQHF. As DNA, the CDR3 is TGTGCCAGCAGCTTAGATGGTTCCAAATTCAATCAGCCCCAGCATTTT.

V gene TRBV30 combines with J gene TRBJ2-5; D is unresolved. Trimming took 0 bases from V and 1 from J, leaving 12 bases between them. This CDR3 comprises 15 residues. Per the germline V gene, CDR1 is GTSNPN and CDR2 is SVGIG (reference sequence). DNA for the CDR3: TGTGCCTGGAGTGTATTTCGGCAGCCCCAAGAGACCCAGTACTTC. Its protein product is CAWSVFRQPQETQYF.

This chain joins TRBV5-1 and TRBJ2-5; TRBD1 matches at 7 bases. From germline, CDR1 is SGHRS and CDR2 YFSETQ. V was clipped by 4 bases and J by 5 bases; unmatched bases: 8. The CDR3 is 14 amino acids. This chain's CDR3 is CASSLGQPGETQYF. The CDR3 region has the DNA TGCGCCAGCAGCCTGGGACAGCCGGGGGAGACCCAGTACTTC. Supplemented by reference TRBV5-1 and TRBJ2-5, the full variable domain reads KAGVTQTPRYLIKTRGQQVTLSCSPISGHRSVSWYQQTPGQGLQFLFEYFSETQRNKGNFPGRFSGRQFSNSRSEMNVSTLELGDSALYLCASSLGQPGETQYFGPGTRLLVL.

V gene TRBV29-1 combines with J gene TRBJ1-1; D is perhaps TRBD1 (5 bases). In germline, CDR1 is SQVTM, CDR2 ANQGSEA. This CDR3 contains 13 residues. Trimming removed 4 bases from V and 1 base from J, with 10 bases in between. CDR3 region: CSVGWGRNTEAFF. The CDR3 bases are TGCAGCGTTGGTTGGGGGAGGAACACTGAAGCTTTCTTT.

The chain joins TRBV6-5 to TRBJ2-5; D tentatively fits TRBD1 or TRBD2 (5 bases each). This CDR3 contains 11 residues. V dropped 6 bases and J dropped 3 bases, with 5 bases sitting between them. Germline V gene sequence: CDR1 MNHEY, CDR2 SVGAGI. DNA of the CDR3: TGTGCCAGCAGGGGGGAAGAGACCCAGTACTTC. It encodes CASRGEETQYF.

This clone occurred once. The rearrangement uses TRBV5-1 and TRBJ2-5; D is uncertain. This CDR3 is built from 13 residues. Looked up from germline, CDR1 is SGHRS and CDR2 is YFSETQ. Trimming took off 4 bases at V and 5 bases at J, with 12 bases between the two ends. The CDR3 DNA reads TGCGCCAGCAGCCTGAATGGGCGGGAGACCCAGTACTTC. Amino acids: CASSLNGRETQYF.

CDR3 nucleotides: TGCGCCAGCAGCTTGGCGACGGGGGCCGGGGAGCTGTTTTTT. Translating it yields CASSLATGAGELFF. The V call is TRBV5-1, the J call TRBJ2-2; maybe TRBD2 (6 bases). Germline assignment: CDR1 SGHRS and CDR2 YFSETQ. Between the trimmed V and J ends, which lost 0 bases and 6 bases, there was a span of 9 bases. This CDR3 comprises 14 residues.

This chain joins TRBV25-1 and TRBJ2-3; 7 bases fit TRBD1. CDR3 size: 15 residues. Germline V lookup: CDR1 MGHDK, CDR2 SYGVNS. V lost 7 bases and J lost 2; bases outside the gene matches: 9. Written as DNA, the CDR3 is TGTGCCAGCACCCGTACAGGGGTGACCACAGATACGCAGTATTTT. Translating gives CASTRTGVTTDTQYF. Full variable domain (missing parts from reference TRBV25-1 and TRBJ2-3): EADIYQTPRYLVIGTGKKITLECSQTMGHDKMYWYQQDPGMELHLIHYSYGVNSTEKGDLSSESTVSRIRTEHFPLTLESARPSHTSQYLCASTRTGVTTDTQYFGPGTRLTVL.

A few counts support this clone. The J gene is TRBJ1-2, the V gene TRBV29-1; D gene uncertain. The CDR3 is 13 amino acids. Trimming pared 3 bases from V and 2 bases from J, leaving 10 bases between. Per the germline V gene, CDR1 is SQVTM and CDR2 is ANQGSEA. The CDR3 DNA sequence: TGCAGCGTTGAGGGCAGAGGAAACTATGGCTACACCTTC. As protein: CSVEGRGNYGYTF. Full variable domain (missing parts from reference TRBV29-1 and TRBJ1-2): SAVISQKPSRDICQRGTSLTIQCQVDSQVTMMFWYRQQPGQSLTLIATANQGSEATYESGFVIDKFPISRPNLTFSTLTVSNMSPEDSSIYLCSVEGRGNYGYTFGSGTRLTVV.

This clone was detected once. The rearrangement links TRBV29-1 to TRBJ2-7, with D tentatively TRBD1 (7 bases). Trimming shortened V by 1 base and J by 5 bases, and 15 bases separated the two germline ends. The germline CDR1 and CDR2 sequences are SQVTM and ANQGSEA. This CDR3 spans 14 amino acids. The DNA of the CDR3 is TGCAGCGTTGAAGTACGAGGCAGGGGGGACGAGCAGTACTTC. Residues: CSVEVRGRGDEQYF.

A few counts support this clone. The same CDR3 can be traced to other DNA sequences in this sample. This sequence joins TRBV2 and TRBJ2-5; TRBD2 matches 10 bases. Germline-derived CDR1 and CDR2 are SNHLY and FYNNEI. The V gene end was trimmed by 1 base and the J gene end by 2 bases; junction bases not matched to a gene: 4. This CDR3 comprises 16 residues. This CDR3 is CASSEGTSGVQETQYF. The CDR3, as DNA: TGTGCCAGCAGTGAAGGGACTAGCGGAGTACAAGAGACCCAGTACTTC.

This clone was seen a handful of times. The chain couples TRBV7-2 to TRBJ2-5; possible D gene TRBD1, 7 bases. The germline V gene encodes CDR1 SGHTA and CDR2 FQGNSA. CDR3 length equals 14 residues. The V end was cut by 5 bases, the J end by 4 bases, with 14 bases between. The CDR3 sequence: CASSPRQGGETQYF. The CDR3 bases are TGTGCCAGCAGCCCCCGACAGGGAGGAGAGACCCAGTACTTC. The full variable domain, completed using reference TRBV7-2 and TRBJ2-5, is GAGVSQSPSNKVTEKGKDVELRCDPISGHTALYWYRQSLGQGLEFLIYFQGNSAPDKSGLPSDRFSAERTGGSVSTLTIQRTQQEDSAVYLCASSPRQGGETQYFGPGTRLLVL.

This sequence joins TRBV11-2 and TRBJ2-3; 8 bases agree with TRBD2. This CDR3 is 15 amino acids long. The germline gives CDR1 SGHAT, CDR2 FQNNGV. The V gene end was trimmed by 8 bases and the J gene end by 3 bases; junction bases not matched to a gene: 10. The CDR3 protein is CASDSSGGRTDTQYF. In DNA form, the CDR3 reads TGTGCCAGCGACTCTTCGGGCGGGAGGACAGATACGCAGTATTTT. Full variable domain (outside the CDR3, taken from reference TRBV11-2 and TRBJ2-3): EAGVAQSPRYKIIEKRQSVAFWCNPISGHATLYWYQQILGQGPKLLIQFQNNGVVDDSQLPKDRFSAERLKGVDSTLKIQPAKLEDSAVYLCASDSSGGRTDTQYFGPGTRLTVL.

Turning to this clone: Other DNA sequences in the same sample also yield this CDR3. The CDR3, as DNA: TGTGCCTGGAGTGTACTAGGAACTGAAGCTTTCTTT. Protein product: CAWSVLGTEAFF. J is TRBJ1-1 and V is TRBV30; D is unclear. This CDR3 comprises 12 residues. Looked up from germline, CDR1 is GTSNPN and CDR2 is SVGIG (reference sequence). The V and J ends lost 0 bases and 5 bases respectively, with 7 bases between them.

V is TRBV4-2 and J is TRBJ2-3; 7 nucleotides align to TRBD1. The V segment lost 4 bases and the J segment 0 bases; nucleotides outside the gene matches: 7. The germline gives CDR1 LGHNA, CDR2 YNFKEQ. This CDR3 has 16 residues. The CDR3 DNA sequence: TGTGCCAGCAGCCTGCAGGGACAGACTAGCACAGATACGCAGTATTTT. Protein product: CASSLQGQTSTDTQYF.

V usage is TRBV2 and J usage is TRBJ2-6; D ambiguous. This CDR3 contains 17 residues. The germline V and J ends were trimmed by 6 bases and 0 bases, with 15 bases remaining between them. Germline V gene sequence: CDR1 SNHLY, CDR2 FYNNEI. CDR3 nucleotide sequence: TGTGCCAGCAGCCGGACGACACGCGCCTCTGGGGCCAACGTCCTGACTTTC. This encodes CASSRTTRASGANVLTF.

The chain combines TRBV5-6 with TRBJ2-5; a weak D match, TRBD2 (6 bases). Trimming left V 0 bases short and J 7 bases short, with 16 bases between. The germline V gene has CDR1 SGHDT and CDR2 YYEEEE. The CDR3 consists of 15 residues. CDR3 sequence reads: CASSLAIKEEGTQYF. As DNA, the CDR3 is TGTGCCAGCAGCTTGGCGATCAAGGAGGAGGGGACCCAGTACTTC.

V usage is TRBV2 and J usage is TRBJ2-3; no firm D call. CDR3 length: 13 amino acids. From germline, CDR1 is SNHLY and CDR2 FYNNEI. V lost 4 bases and J 3 bases, leaving 8 bases between the germline ends. The CDR3 region has the DNA TGTGCCAGCAGTGGGGCAACAACAGATACGCAGTATTTT. Translating gives CASSGATTDTQYF.